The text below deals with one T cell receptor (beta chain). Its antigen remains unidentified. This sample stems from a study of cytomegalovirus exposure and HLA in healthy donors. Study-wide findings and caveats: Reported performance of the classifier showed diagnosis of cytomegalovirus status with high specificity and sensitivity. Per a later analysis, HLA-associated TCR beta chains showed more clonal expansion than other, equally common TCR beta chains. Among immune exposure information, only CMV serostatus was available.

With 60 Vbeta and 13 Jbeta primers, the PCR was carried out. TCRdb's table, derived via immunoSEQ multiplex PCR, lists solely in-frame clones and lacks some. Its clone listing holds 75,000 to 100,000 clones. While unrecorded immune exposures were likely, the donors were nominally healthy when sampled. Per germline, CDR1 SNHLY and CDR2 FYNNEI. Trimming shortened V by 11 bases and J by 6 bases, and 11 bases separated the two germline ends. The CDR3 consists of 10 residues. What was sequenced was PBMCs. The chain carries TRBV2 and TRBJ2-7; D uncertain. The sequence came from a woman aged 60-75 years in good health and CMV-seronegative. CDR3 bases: TGTGCCTCCTCAGAGGCCGAGCAGTACTTC. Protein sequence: CASSEAEQYF.